This T cell receptor (beta chain) stems from a study of blood T cell repertoires in COVID-19 (dated by TCRdb to 2018 to 2020). Regarding the research as a whole: Samples covering the acute and convalescent phases of COVID-19 were provided by collaborators in the United States, Italy and Spain. The prospective study material was composed of cDNA or gDNA derived from T cells, B-cell-depleted T cells, or PBMCs. Deeply sampled blood TCRbeta repertoires from subjects exposed to, actively infected with, or recovered from COVID-19 were included in the dataset. The repertoires were released in a freely available public database meant as a resource for research on the immune response to SARS-CoV-2. The samples were drawn from the first 160 participants of the ongoing ImmuneRACE study and from some 1,300 subjects provided by 6 global collaborators. Sample metadata almost always included a de-identified subject ID, COVID-19 status, age in years and sex. Where available, HLA class I and class II types were obtained from metadata supplied by the sample provider rather than from assay-based typing. On the study overall, not on this receptor specifically: How much clinical and demographic metadata was included differed by source and by participant, and the metadata was provided uncurated.

As concerns this clone: Which antigen it targets is not known. One junction end does not reproduce the germline sequence, and a read error may be involved.

TCRbeta CDR3 regions were amplified from genomic DNA using the immunoSEQ Assay, a bias-controlled multiplex PCR. In the original analysis: Within the assay, amplification of reference gene primers was used to estimate how many nucleated cells each sample contained. To quantify the absolute abundance of each unique TCRbeta CDR3 rearrangement, sequence reads were collapsed and filtered. For each sample, productive Simpson clonality was calculated as the square root of Simpson's diversity index over productive rearrangements. Here the immuneACCESS table is served through TCRdb, limited to in-frame sequences with V and J called. Missing clones are a known gap in these copies; in checked studies unresolved V genes cover under half, and the rest lacks a known reason. The V and J calls and the clone size are those of that table, but D and trimming were determined from the DNA. The sample table shows 99,000 or so clones, and 85% to 90% are seen once. The ten largest account for around 4% of the sample.

Collaborating institutions collected whole blood in K2EDTA tubes following their own protocols. Collaborator samples were shipped for TCRbeta analysis as frozen whole blood, isolated PBMCs, or DNA extracted from either sample type. Sequencing used peripheral blood. The sequence was collected from a man aged 45 to 65 with acute or convalescent COVID-19.

The DNA is as follows: TGTGCCGGCGCTAGCACCGGAGCGGGACAGGGGGTCTTC. Protein translation: CAGASTGAGQGVF. The sequence is built from TRBV6-5 and TRBJ2-1; 11 central nucleotides agree with TRBD1. CDR1 and CDR2, looked up from the germline V gene, are MNHEY and SVGAGI. The CDR3 covers 13 residues, taking in both the cysteine and the phenylalanine. The only DNA kept is the CDR3, 39 bases in frame from the first base.